This T cell receptor beta chain appears in the sequencing data of a study of PD-1 blockade in classical Hodgkin lymphoma. With no exception, relapse followed autologous stem cell transplantation in all patients, and brentuximab vedotin exposure varied. Study-level findings and limits: Complete responders' diversity at baseline resembled that of newly diagnosed patients.

The CDR3 runs 14 residues. Trimming took off 4 bases at V and 2 bases at J, with 11 bases between the two ends. Germline CDR1 SGHRS, CDR2 YFSETQ. The protocol was immunoSEQ multiplex PCR, while the TCRdb copy is restricted to in-frame clones and leaves out a portion. This table holds some 93,000 clones, approximately 89% found once. Points on this clone: What it recognizes is unknown.

V usage is TRBV5-1 and J usage is TRBJ2-3, with no clear D. This specimen was peripheral blood mononuclear cells (PBMCs), taken before the second cycle of nivolumab. The origin of this receptor is a human donor with classical Hodgkin lymphoma. CDR3 protein: CASSLQQATDTQYF. The CDR3 DNA sequence: TGCGCCAGCAGCCTCCAACAAGCCACAGATACGCAGTATTTT.